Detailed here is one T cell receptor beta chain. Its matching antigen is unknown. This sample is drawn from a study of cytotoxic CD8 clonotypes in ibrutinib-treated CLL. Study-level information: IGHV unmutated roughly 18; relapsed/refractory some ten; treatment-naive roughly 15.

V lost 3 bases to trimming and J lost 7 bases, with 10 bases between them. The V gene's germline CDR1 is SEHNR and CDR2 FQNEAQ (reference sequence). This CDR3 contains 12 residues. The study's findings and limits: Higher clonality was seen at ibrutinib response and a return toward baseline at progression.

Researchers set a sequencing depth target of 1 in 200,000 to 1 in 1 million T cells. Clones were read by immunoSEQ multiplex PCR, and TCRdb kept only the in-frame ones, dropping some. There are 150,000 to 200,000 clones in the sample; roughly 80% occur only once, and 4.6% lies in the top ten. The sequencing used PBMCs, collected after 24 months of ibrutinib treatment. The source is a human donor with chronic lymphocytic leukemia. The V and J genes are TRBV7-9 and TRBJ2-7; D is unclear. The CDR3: CASSFVSGEQYF. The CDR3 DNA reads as TGTGCCAGCAGCTTTGTGAGTGGGGAGCAGTACTTC. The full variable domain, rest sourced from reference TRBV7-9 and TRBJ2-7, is DTGVSQNPRHKITKRGQNVTFRCDPISEHNRLYWYRQTLGQGPEFLTYFQNEAQLEKSRLLSDRFSAERPKGSFSTLEIQRTEQGDSAMYLCASSFVSGEQYFGPGTRLTVT.